These 12 T cell receptor beta chains originate from one sample sequenced in a study of cytomegalovirus exposure and HLA in healthy donors. PCR used 60 Vbeta primers and 13 Jbeta primers. Profiling relied on immunoSEQ multiplex PCR, and the TCRdb table lists in-frame clones only, not all of them. This sample has about 70,000 clones, with 74% found just once. Sequences were obtained from PBMCs. The receptor set was obtained from an older woman in good health and CMV-seropositive.

This chain links TRBV5-1 with TRBJ1-1; D may be TRBD1 (5 bases). Trimming shortened V by 4 bases and J by 5 bases, and 6 bases separated the two germline ends. The length of the CDR3 is 11 residues. The germline V gene encodes CDR1 SGHRS and CDR2 YFSETQ. CDR3 nucleotide sequence: TGCGCCAGCAGCGCAGGGACTGAAGCTTTCTTT. This gives the protein CASSAGTEAFF.

The J gene is TRBJ1-6, the V gene TRBV5-4; weak D call: TRBD1 (5 bases). The CDR3 sequence is 14 residues long. Germline V gene sequence: CDR1 SGHNT, CDR2 YYREEE (reference sequence). The V and J ends lost 0 bases and 11 bases respectively, with 12 bases between them. The CDR3, as DNA: TGTGCCAGCAGCTTGGGCCAGGGAAACCCACCCCTCCACTTT. The encoded protein is CASSLGQGNPPLHF.

The chain uses TRBV5-6 and TRBJ1-4, with D maybe TRBD1 (6 bases). Between the trimmed V and J ends, which lost 4 bases and 8 bases, there was a span of 9 bases. The V gene's germline CDR1 is SGHDT and CDR2 YYEEEE. The CDR3 totals 12 residues. The CDR3, as DNA: TGTGCCAGCAGCGGGACATTAGAAAAACTGTTTTTT. Translating gives CASSGTLEKLFF.

The gene calls are TRBV19 and TRBJ2-4, with 7 bases identical to TRBD2. From germline, CDR1 is LNHDA and CDR2 SQIVND (reference sequence). V lost 4 bases, J lost 8 bases, and 8 bases stayed unmatched. The CDR3 is 14 amino acids. The CDR3 reads CASSKRGPLDIQYF. Here the CDR3 DNA reads TGTGCCAGTAGTAAGCGGGGCCCCTTGGACATTCAGTACTTC. Filled out from reference TRBV19 and TRBJ2-4, the complete variable domain reads DGGITQSPKYLFRKEGQNVTLSCEQNLNHDAMYWYRQDPGQGLRLIYYSQIVNDFQKGDIAEGYSVSREKKESFPLTVTSAQKNPTAFYLCASSKRGPLDIQYFGAGTRLSVL.

The chain carries TRBV6-5 and TRBJ1-6; 9 positions match TRBD1. The CDR3 extends over 14 amino acids. Germline V gives CDR1 MNHEY, CDR2 SVGAGI. The ends lost 5 bases at V and 7 bases at J; junction bases unmatched: 3. As DNA, the CDR3 is TGTGCCAGCAGTAGACAGGGGGAGAATTCACCCCTCCACTTT. Translation: CASSRQGENSPLHF.

This chain links TRBV6-4 with TRBJ1-5; D remains ambiguous. Per germline, CDR1 MRHNA and CDR2 SNTAGT. Trimming took off 3 bases at V and 3 bases at J, with 6 bases between the two ends. The CDR3 contains 13 residues. The CDR3 DNA reads as TGTGCCAGCAGTGAGGCCCTCAATCAGCCCCAGCATTTT. This codes for CASSEALNQPQHF.

CDR3 sequence (DNA): TGTGCCAGCAGCCACGGACTAGCGGAGGGGTTCTTC. It translates to CASSHGLAEGFF. The chain uses TRBV7-9 and TRBJ2-1; TRBD2 matches 10 bases. This CDR3 spans 12 amino acids. The V and J ends lost 5 bases and 15 bases, in that order; junction bases with no gene match: 7. In germline, CDR1 is SEHNR, CDR2 FQNEAQ (reference sequence).

The chain uses TRBV4-2 and TRBJ1-5, with a tentative D call TRBD1 (6 bases). Germline lookup yields CDR1 LGHNA and CDR2 YNFKEQ. V gave up 0 bases and J gave up 7 bases, with 13 bases separating them. The CDR3 totals 15 residues. The CDR3 region is CASSQDNRGGQPQHF. In DNA, the CDR3 is TGTGCCAGCAGCCAAGATAATAGGGGGGGGCAGCCCCAGCATTTT.

The V and J genes are TRBV29-1 and TRBJ2-4; 9 bases line up with TRBD1. Germline V lookup: CDR1 SQVTM, CDR2 ANQGSEA. CDR3 length: 15 amino acids. V gave up 7 bases and J gave up 8 bases; unmatched junction bases: 15. The CDR3 here is CSASGAQGAFDIQYF. DNA of the CDR3: TGCAGCGCTAGCGGAGCACAGGGGGCTTTTGACATTCAGTACTTC.

The rearrangement joins TRBV5-6 to TRBJ1-1; D is unresolved. Trimming took 4 bases from V and 2 from J, leaving 9 bases between them. This CDR3 contains 13 residues. Germline V gene sequence: CDR1 SGHDT, CDR2 YYEEEE. The CDR3 nucleotides read TGTGCCAGCAGCCGGACGGGAAACACTGAAGCTTTCTTT. The encoded protein is CASSRTGNTEAFF. Looking up the rest from reference TRBV5-6 and TRBJ1-1 gives the full variable domain: DAGVTQSPTHLIKTRGQQVTLRCSPKSGHDTVSWYQQALGQGPQFIFQYYEEEERQRGNFPDRFSGHQFPNYSSELNVNALLLGDSALYLCASSRTGNTEAFFGQGTRLTVV.

The V and J genes are TRBV6-5 and TRBJ2-7, with 8 positions matching TRBD2. The V gene end was trimmed by 4 bases and the J gene end by 2 bases; junction bases not matched to a gene: 4. Germline V gene lookup returns CDR1 MNHEY and CDR2 SVGAGI. The CDR3 extends over 14 amino acids. The CDR3 DNA sequence: TGTGCCAGCAGTTTCGGGAGGGGAACCTACGAGCAGTACTTC. It codes for CASSFGRGTYEQYF.

This sequence joins TRBV18 and TRBJ1-2, with D unclear. There are 14 residues in the CDR3. Germline V gene sequence: CDR1 KGHSH, CDR2 LQKENI. V dropped 6 bases and J dropped 4 bases, with 15 bases sitting between them. The CDR3 bases are TGTGCCAGCTCCTCCACCGGGGAAGGCTATGGCTACACCTTC. Translating gives CASSSTGEGYGYTF. The full variable domain, rest sourced from reference TRBV18 and TRBJ1-2, is NAGVMQNPRHLVRRRGQEARLRCSPMKGHSHVYWYRQLPEEGLKFMVYLQKENIIDESGMPKERFSAEFPKEGPSILRIQQVVRGDSAAYFCASSSTGEGYGYTFGSGTRLTVV.